Sequencing of this T cell receptor (beta chain) was carried out in a study of control samples from healthy donors and cancer patients. Assay used: immunoSEQ multiplex PCR; TCRdb lists only in-frame clones, some missing. This listing includes fewer than 250,000 clones. Germline CDR1 SQVTM, CDR2 ANQGSEA. The germline V and J ends were trimmed by 4 bases and 0 bases, with 18 bases remaining between them. CDR3 length: 16 amino acids. The receptor was isolated from a woman between 25 and 40 years old in good health. The chain employs TRBV29-1 and TRBJ1-1, with D tentatively TRBD1 (5 bases). Material for sequencing was blood. As DNA, the CDR3 is TGCAGCGTTGTGGGGCAAGCTGATTTAGTGAACACTGAAGCTTTCTTT. This sequence encodes CSVVGQADLVNTEAFF.